A selection of T cell receptor beta chains follows, all from one sample in a study of T cells in Graves' hyperthyroidism and ophthalmopathy. One entry per CDR3 protein, called by TCRdb with MiXCR from the multiplex PCR reads. The profile shows about 540,000 distinct CDR3 sequences, around 42% of them singletons. Sequenced: peripheral blood or thyroid tissue (not recorded which). Every receptor here comes from a woman between 18 and 29 years old with Graves' hyperthyroidism. Each CDR3 is given with its conserved first and last residue. D genes are given only for firm matches. Clone size is not always given. Where it is, it says once, few, many or a class for expanded clones.

NA,TRBJ1-2,TRBV23-1,NA,CASSPVVNTAPNYGYTF,TGTGCCAGCAGTCCTGTCGTAAATACAGCGCCCAACTATGGCTACACCTTC
NA,TRBJ2-3,TRBV7-2,NA,CASSKERGYTDTQYF,TGTGCCAGCAGCAAAGAGAGGGGGTACACAGATACGCAGTATTTT
many,TRBJ2-7,TRBV20-1,NA,CSASGVLHSYEQYF,TGCAGTGCTAGTGGTGTTCTCCACTCCTACGAGCAGTACTTC
NA,TRBJ1-4,TRBV29-1,NA,CSWGRREKLFF,TGCAGCTGGGGCCGTCGTGAAAAACTGTTTTTT
NA,TRBJ1-1,TRBV25-1,NA,CASSQTARDTEAFF,TGTGCCAGCAGTCAGACAGCCCGGGACACTGAAGCTTTCTTT
NA,TRBJ1-2,TRBV7-3,NA,CASIWLNYGYTF,TGTGCCAGCATCTGGCTTAACTATGGCTACACCTTC
NA,TRBJ1-4,TRBV15,NA,CATSSAPSGRNEKLFF,TGTGCCACCAGCAGTGCCCCCTCAGGGAGAAATGAAAAACTGTTTTTT
few,TRBJ1-4,TRBV2,TRBD1,CASRDTGGGEKLFF,TGTGCCAGCAGAGATACAGGGGGAGGTGAAAAACTGTTTTTT
NA,TRBJ2-5,TRBV29-1,NA,CSVGAGNQPQYF,TGCAGCGTTGGCGCGGGCAATCAGCCCCAGTACTTC
NA,TRBJ2-2,TRBV7-9,NA,CASSPRSGRGNTGELFF,TGTGCCAGCAGTCCTAGATCGGGACGGGGGAACACCGGGGAGCTGTTTTTT
many,TRBJ2-7,TRBV7-2,NA,CASSLSPARAYEQYF,TGTGCCAGCAGCTTATCTCCAGCGAGAGCCTACGAGCAGTACTTC
few,TRBJ2-5,TRBV7-8,NA,CASSLRLAQNQETQYF,TGTGCCAGCAGCTTACGGCTAGCGCAAAACCAAGAGACCCAGTACTTC
NA,TRBJ1-6,TRBV6-5,NA,CAISYGRQGRSPLHF,TGTGCCATCAGTTACGGTCGGCAGGGCCGTTCACCCCTCCACTTT
NA,TRBJ2-5,TRBV25-1,TRBD2,CASSQPLAAVRETQYF,TGCGCCAGCAGCCAACCACTAGCGGCAGTCCGGGAGACCCAGTACTTC
once,TRBJ1-6,TRBV25-1,TRBD1,CASSASGQLDSPLHF,TGTGCCAGCAGTGCTTCGGGACAGTTGGATTCACCCCTCCACTTT
NA,TRBJ1-3,TRBV7-6,NA,CASSSARDRPSGNTIYF,TGTGCCAGCAGCTCAGCACGCGACAGGCCCTCTGGAAACACCATATATTTT
once,TRBJ2-7,TRBV5-1,NA,CASSLGWVLDYEQYF,TGTGCCAGCAGCTTAGGCTGGGTACTCGACTACGAGCAGTACTTC
NA,TRBJ2-7,TRBV10-1,NA,CASSEEGEQYF,TGCGCCAGCAGTGAAGAGGGCGAGCAGTACTTC
few,TRBJ1-2,TRBV7-9,NA,CASSPFDPQGSGYTF,TGCGCCAGCAGCCCTTTTGATCCTCAGGGATCCGGCTACACCTTC
NA,TRBJ2-6,TRBV7-8,NA,CANSLGRLGANVLTF,TGTGCCAACAGCTTAGGCCGTTTGGGGGCCAACGTCCTGACTTTC
NA,TRBJ2-5,TRBV10-3,TRBD2,CASSPTSSERESRETQYF,TGTGCCAGCAGTCCTACTTCGTCGGAGCGGGAGTCCCGGGAGACCCAGTACTTC
NA,TRBJ1-1,TRBV29-1,NA,CSYPDGNTEAFF,TGCAGCTACCCGGACGGGAACACTGAAGCTTTCTTT
many,TRBJ2-7,TRBV7-9,TRBD2,CASSPGLASYEQYF,TGTGCCAGTAGTCCGGGACTAGCCTCCTACGAGCAGTACTTC
NA,TRBJ1-3,TRBV7-9,NA,CASSLDRETGTIYF,TGTGCCAGCAGCTTAGACAGGGAGACGGGCACTATATATTTT
NA,TRBJ2-5,TRBV19,TRBD2,CASSKAGGWKTQYF,TGTGCCAGTAGTAAAGCGGGAGGATGGAAGACCCAGTACTTC
few,TRBJ1-1,TRBV2,NA,CASSQYRDKNTEAFF,TGTGCCAGCAGCCAATACCGGGACAAGAACACTGAAGCTTTCTTT
NA,TRBJ2-2,TRBV29-1,NA,CSVEATQRTTGELFF,TGCAGCGTTGAAGCGACCCAGCGGACCACCGGGGAGCTGTTTTTT
few,TRBJ2-7,TRBV13,TRBD2,CASSLGLAGGPEQYF,TGTGCCAGCAGCTTAGGACTAGCGGGAGGACCCGAGCAGTACTTC
NA,TRBJ1-2,TRBV20-1,TRBD1,CSAKSNRGQNGYTF,TGCAGTGCTAAGTCTAACAGGGGGCAGAATGGCTACACCTTC
few,TRBJ2-7,TRBV15,TRBD2,CATSGLAGGYEQYF,TGTGCCACCTCAGGACTAGCGGGTGGCTACGAGCAGTACTTC
NA,TRBJ2-5,TRBV7-8,TRBD2,CASSNSGRAAVETQYF,TGTGCCAGCAGCAATAGCGGGAGGGCCGCGGTAGAGACCCAGTACTTC
few,TRBJ2-7,TRBV10-3,NA,CASSYLSVGAVSHEQYF,TGTGCCAGCAGTTACTTATCAGTGGGAGCGGTGTCCCACGAGCAGTACTTC
many,TRBJ1-2,TRBV7-9,NA,CASSTQGYGYTF,TGTGCCAGCAGCACACAGGGCTATGGCTACACCTTC
NA,TRBJ2-7,TRBV5-1,TRBD1,CASQVQGAQGEQYF,TGCGCCAGTCAAGTCCAGGGGGCGCAAGGGGAGCAGTACTTC
NA,TRBJ1-2,TRBV9,TRBD1,CATGGQDYGYTF,TGTGCCACTGGGGGACAGGACTATGGCTACACCTTC
few,TRBJ1-5,TRBV2,TRBD1,CASRLGQGSNQPQHF,TGTGCCAGCAGGCTCGGACAGGGAAGCAATCAGCCCCAGCATTTT
many,TRBJ1-5,TRBV6-5,NA,CASSYSGGSNQPQHF,TGTGCCAGCAGTTACTCCGGGGGTAGCAATCAGCCCCAGCATTTT
NA,TRBJ1-4,TRBV10-3,NA,CAISYGQPNEKLFF,TGTGCCATCAGTTACGGTCAGCCTAATGAAAAACTGTTTTTT
many,TRBJ1-2,TRBV24-1,NA,CATSDLEGSYGYTF,TGTGCCACCAGTGATTTGGAGGGGAGCTATGGCTACACCTTC
few,TRBJ2-5,TRBV7-9,NA,CASSLEDTQYF,TGTGCCAGCAGCTTAGAAGATACGCAGTACTTC
NA,TRBJ1-1,TRBV29-1,NA,CSVEDTGPLAGNTEAFF,TGCAGCGTTGAAGACACAGGGCCGCTCGCGGGGAACACTGAAGCTTTCTTT
NA,TRBJ1-1,TRBV6-4,TRBD1,CASSDVPGQVNTEAFF,TGTGCCAGCAGTGACGTCCCGGGACAGGTGAACACTGAAGCTTTCTTT
NA,TRBJ2-7,TRBV5-1,TRBD2,CASSLAGELAGVYEQYF,TGCGCCAGCAGCTTGGCCGGGGAACTAGCGGGAGTTTACGAGCAGTACTTC
NA,TRBJ2-5,TRBV10-3,NA,CAISGKNTEATQYF,TGTGCCATCAGCGGCAAAAACACTGAAGCGACCCAGTACTTC
NA,TRBJ2-2,TRBV7-3,NA,CASSTRLVSSAGELFF,TGTGCCAGTAGTACCCGACTAGTATCGTCGGCCGGGGAGCTGTTTTTT
many,TRBJ2-2,TRBV29-1,TRBD1,CSVSLDRAGELFF,TGCAGCGTTTCCCTTGACAGGGCCGGGGAGCTGTTTTTT
many,TRBJ1-4,TRBV15,NA,CATSRGQGWEKLFF,TGTGCCACCAGCAGAGGCCAGGGATGGGAAAAACTGTTTTTT
many,TRBJ1-3,TRBV10-3,NA,CAISETGSGNTIYF,TGTGCCATCAGTGAAACAGGCTCTGGAAACACCATATATTTT
NA,TRBJ1-1,TRBV19,NA,CASSMRGPGPEAFF,TGTGCCAGTAGTATGCGGGGTCCGGGGCCTGAAGCTTTCTTT
NA,TRBJ2-5,TRBV2,NA,CASSGWGETQYF,TGTGCCAGCAGCGGGTGGGGGGAGACCCAGTACTTC
many,TRBJ1-2,TRBV25-1,NA,CASSGTRPNGFYGYTF,TGTGCCAGCAGTGGGACTCGGCCAAACGGGTTCTATGGCTACACCTTC
many,TRBJ2-5,TRBV11-2,NA,CASSPGRIQETQYF,TGTGCCAGCAGCCCCGGACGGATCCAAGAGACCCAGTACTTC
many,TRBJ2-7,TRBV29-1,TRBD2,CSVETSGRYEQYF,TGCAGCGTTGAGACTAGCGGGAGGTACGAGCAGTACTTC
NA,TRBJ1-5,TRBV12-3/TRBV12-4,NA,CASSPRLGQPQHF,TGTGCCAGCAGTCCCCGTTTAGGACAGCCCCAGCATTTT